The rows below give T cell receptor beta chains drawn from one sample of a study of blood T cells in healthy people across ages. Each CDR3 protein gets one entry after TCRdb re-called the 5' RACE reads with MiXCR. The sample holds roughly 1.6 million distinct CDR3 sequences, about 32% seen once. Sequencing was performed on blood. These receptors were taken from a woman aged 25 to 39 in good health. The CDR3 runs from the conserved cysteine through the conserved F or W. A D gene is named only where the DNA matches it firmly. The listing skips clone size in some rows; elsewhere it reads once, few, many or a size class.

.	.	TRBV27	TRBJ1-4	TGTGCCAGCAGTTACGATCGTAGGGGCGGTGAAAAACTGTTTTTT	CASSYDRRGGEKLFF
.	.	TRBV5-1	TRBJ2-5	TGCGCCAGCAGCTTCGGGTCAGGCAAGGAGACCCAGTACTTC	CASSFGSGKETQYF
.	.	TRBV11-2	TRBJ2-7	TGTGCCAGCAGCTTATGGGCAGGGGCCTCCTACGAGCAGTACTTC	CASSLWAGASYEQYF
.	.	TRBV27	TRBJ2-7	TGTGCCAGCAGTTTATCCCTGGGGCGTGTCCACGAGCAGTACTTC	CASSLSLGRVHEQYF
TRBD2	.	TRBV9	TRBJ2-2	TGTGCCAGCAGCGCTAGCGGGGGCCCGGCCGGGGAGCTGTTTTTT	CASSASGGPAGELFF
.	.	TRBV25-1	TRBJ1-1	TGTGCCAGCATCCCTAAGGGCGCGGGCACTGAAGCTTTCTTT	CASIPKGAGTEAFF
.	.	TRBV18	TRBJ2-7	TGTGCCAGCTCAGCGAGGGTAACAGGCCAAAGTCTAGACTACGAGCAGTACTTC	CASSARVTGQSLDYEQYF
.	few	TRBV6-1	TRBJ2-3	TGTGCCAGCGCCTCGATGGAAGGGGTCCTCGGCACAGATACGCAGTATTTT	CASASMEGVLGTDTQYF
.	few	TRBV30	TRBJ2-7	TGTGCCTGGAGTCGGACTACTACGAGCTCCTACAATGAGCAGTACTTC	CAWSRTTTSSYNEQYF
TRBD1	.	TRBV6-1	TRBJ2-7	TGTGCCAGCAGTGCCTTCCGGGGACAGGGCTACGAGCAGTACTTC	CASSAFRGQGYEQYF
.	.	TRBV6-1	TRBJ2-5	.	CACSAREETQYF
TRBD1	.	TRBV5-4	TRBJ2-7	TGTGCCAGCAGCCAAGGACAGGGGGTGGACTACGAGCGGTACTTC	CASSQGQGVDYERYF
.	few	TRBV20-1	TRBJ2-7	TGCAGTGCCCAATTGGGTAGGGGCGAGCAGTACTTC	CSAQLGRGEQYF
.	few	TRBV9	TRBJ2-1	TGTGCCAGCAGCGCCTATGATAGGAGACAGTTCTTC	CASSAYDRRQFF
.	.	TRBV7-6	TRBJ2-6	TGTGCCAGCAGCTTAGTATTGGGGGCCAACGTCCTGACTTTC	CASSLVLGANVLTF
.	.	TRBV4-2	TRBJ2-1	TGTGCCAGCAAGGGAGATGGGAGCTCCTACAATGAGCAGTTCTTC	CASKGDGSSYNEQFF
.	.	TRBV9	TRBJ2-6	TGTGCCAGCAGCTCCCGCGGGAACTCTGGGGCCAACGTCCTGACTTTC	CASSSRGNSGANVLTF
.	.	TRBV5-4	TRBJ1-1	TGTGCCAGCAGCCCACTTCAACTCCTAACGGGCACTGAAGCTTTCTTT	CASSPLQLLTGTEAFF
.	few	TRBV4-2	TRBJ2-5	TGTGCCAGCAGCCAAGTTTCAGCGGGCTTGGAAGAGACCCAGTACTTC	CASSQVSAGLEETQYF
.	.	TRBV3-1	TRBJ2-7	TGTGCCAGCAGCCAAGAGAAAGGTGTGCAGTACTTC	CASSQEKGVQYF
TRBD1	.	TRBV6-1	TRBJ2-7	TGTGCCAGCAGGGGCGAGGGACAGGGGTTCGAGCAGTACTTC	CASRGEGQGFEQYF
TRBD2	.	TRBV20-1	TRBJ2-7	TGCAGTGCTTCGACTAGCGGGGGTTCAACCTACGAGCAGTACTTC	CSASTSGGSTYEQYF
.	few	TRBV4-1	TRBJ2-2	TGCGCCAGCAGCCAAGCCCATGACAGGAACACCGGGGAGCTGTTTTTT	CASSQAHDRNTGELFF
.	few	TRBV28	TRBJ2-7	TGTGCCAGCAGCCACACTCAAGCAGGAAGCTCCTACGAGCAGTACTTC	CASSHTQAGSSYEQYF
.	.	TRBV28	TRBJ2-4	TGTGCCAGCAGTCGAGACAGTCCCAAAAACATTCAGTACTTC	CASSRDSPKNIQYF
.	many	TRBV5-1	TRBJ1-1	TGCGCCAGCAGGGGGGACAAGAACACTGAAGCTTTCTTT	CASRGDKNTEAFF
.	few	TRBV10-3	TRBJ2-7	TGTGCCATCGGTGGCAGTTTCTACGAGCAGTACTTC	CAIGGSFYEQYF
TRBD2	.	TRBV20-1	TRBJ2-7	TGCAGTGCTAGAGACCGGGGAGGGGCCGAAGTATACGAGCAGTACTTC	CSARDRGGAEVYEQYF
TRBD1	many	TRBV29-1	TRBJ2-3	TGCAGCGTTGAACCCGGACAGGGGAGGAGTACGCAGTATTTT	CSVEPGQGRSTQYF
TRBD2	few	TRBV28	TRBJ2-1	TGTGCCAGCAGTCTTTCCGTACTAGCGGGAAACGAGCAGTTCTTC	CASSLSVLAGNEQFF
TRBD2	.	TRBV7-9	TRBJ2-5	TGTGCCAGCAGCCCCCCTATACTAGCGGGGGGCCCAGAGACCCAGTACTTC	CASSPPILAGGPETQYF
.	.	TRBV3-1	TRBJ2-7	TGTGCCAGCAGCCAAGATAAAGACTACGAGCAGTACTTC	CASSQDKDYEQYF
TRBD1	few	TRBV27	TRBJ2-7	TGTGCCAGCAGTCCCCAGACAGGGGACTTACCCTCCTACGAGCAGTACTTC	CASSPQTGDLPSYEQYF
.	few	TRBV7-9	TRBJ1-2	TGTGCCAGCTCTCGGGGAGGCTTCTATGGCTACACCTTC	CASSRGGFYGYTF
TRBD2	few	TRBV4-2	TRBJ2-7	TGTGCCAGCAGCCAAGTGGTAGGACTAGGTAGCGAGCAGTACTTC	CASSQVVGLGSEQYF
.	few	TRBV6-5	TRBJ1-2	TGTGCCAGCTCCCCCTCACAGGGTAGCGATGGCTACACCTTC	CASSPSQGSDGYTF
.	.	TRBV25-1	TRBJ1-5	TGTGCCAGCAGTGATTTTTATAGCAATCAGCCCCAGCATTTT	CASSDFYSNQPQHF
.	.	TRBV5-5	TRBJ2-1	TGTGCCAGCAGCTTGTCAGGCGGAGAACTGGTTTACAATGAGCAGTTCTTC	CASSLSGGELVYNEQFF